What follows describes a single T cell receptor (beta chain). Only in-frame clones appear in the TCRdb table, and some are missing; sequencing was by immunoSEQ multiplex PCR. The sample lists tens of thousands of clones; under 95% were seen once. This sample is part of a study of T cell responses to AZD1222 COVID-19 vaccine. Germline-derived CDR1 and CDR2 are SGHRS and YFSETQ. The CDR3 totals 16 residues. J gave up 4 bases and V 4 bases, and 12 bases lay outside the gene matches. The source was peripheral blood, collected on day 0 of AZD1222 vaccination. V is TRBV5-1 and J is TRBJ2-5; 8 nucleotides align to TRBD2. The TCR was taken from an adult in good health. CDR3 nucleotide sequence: TGCGCCAGCAGCCTACTAGCGGCCAACGTCGGAGAGACCCAGTACTTC. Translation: CASSLLAANVGETQYF.